These T cell receptor beta chains were read from a single sample in a study of blood T cell repertoires in COVID-19. TCRdb's copy holds only in-frame clones and misses some; the assay was immunoSEQ multiplex PCR. The sample records approximately 60,000 clones, roughly three quarters being singletons. Source material: peripheral blood. These TCRs come from a woman of 80 years or more with acute or convalescent COVID-19. CDR3s include the opening cysteine and the closing phenylalanine or tryptophan.

v_gene	j_gene	CDR3aa
TRBV5-1	TRBJ2-2	CASSRLGGAGELFF
TRBV2	TRBJ2-5	CASSATAETQYF
TRBV20-1	TRBJ2-7	CSARFSGPQYF
TRBV19	TRBJ2-7	CASSRDRFGEQYF
TRBV6-5	TRBJ2-7	CASSQGRGGTYEQYF
TRBV6-6	TRBJ1-1	CASSYSRPKAEAFF
TRBV5-3	TRBJ1-3	CARSLGDRILISGNTIYF
TRBV11-3	TRBJ2-1	CASSLDSGREQFF
TRBV7-9	TRBJ2-1	CASSRGETNEQFF
TRBV5-5	TRBJ2-3	CASNLQGSGDTQYF
TRBV11-3	TRBJ2-7	CASSPTGGEQYF
TRBV5-1	TRBJ2-1	CASSSSGTDNEQFF
TRBV5-4	TRBJ2-1	CASSSLRENNEQFF
TRBV7-7	TRBJ2-5	CASSLIGTSGRRDGETQYF
TRBV18	TRBJ1-5	CASSPTGRDGAQHF
TRBV30	TRBJ1-6	CAWQGQGARDSPLHF
TRBV7-9	TRBJ2-3	CASILTSGSGGTDTQYF
TRBV19	TRBJ1-6	CASSGYIDSPLHF